The clone carrying this T cell receptor beta chain showed up just a few times. Its target is unknown. The sample comes from a study of response to subunit inactivated influenza vaccine. General study results and limits: Each seasonal influenza vaccination, the authors suggested, recruits few new T cells.

Germline CDR1 MGHRA, CDR2 YSYEKL. CDR3 length: 14 amino acids. Between the trimmed V and J ends, which lost 5 bases and 4 bases, there was a span of 13 bases. TCRdb re-called the RT-PCR reads through MiXCR, storing one row per CDR3 protein. The profile shows roughly 700,000 distinct CDR3 sequences, over 11% of them singletons. This receptor was identified in a man between 50 and 59 years old who received an inactivated influenza vaccine. The V call is TRBV4-1, the J call TRBJ2-3; D not resolved. Here the sequenced sample was PBMCs from blood, taken 14 days before vaccination. CDR3 in amino acids: CASSFLPSPDTQYF. CDR3 DNA: TGCGCCAGCAGCTTTCTACCATCTCCAGATACGCAGTATTTT.